The 22 T cell receptor beta chains below were found in one sample sequenced in a study of response to subunit inactivated influenza vaccine (dated by TCRdb to 2017 to 2018). The library was produced with RT-PCR. TCRdb shows the sequencer as Illumina HiSeq 2500. TCRdb cleaned the public reads at Q25 with fastp, built clones with MiXCR and kept in-frame beta chains. All rows with the same CDR3 protein become a single entry with the most common DNA and genes. The table for this sample lists about 500,000 distinct CDR3 sequences; 6.5% to 8% of them were counted only once. The ten largest clones add up to about an eighth of the sample. The input for sequencing was PBMCs from blood, taken roughly 24 months after vaccination. These receptors all come from a man between 50 and 70 years old who received an inactivated influenza vaccine. Donor details come from another sample of the same person, matched by shared clones.

The rearrangement uses TRBV5-5 and TRBJ1-4; unclear D gene. The CDR3 extends over 14 amino acids. The V gene's germline CDR1 is SGHKS and CDR2 YYEKEE (reference sequence). Trimming pared 2 bases from V and 8 bases from J, leaving 13 bases between. This CDR3 is CASSLNGWKEKLFF. The CDR3 region has the DNA TGTGCCAGCAGCTTAAACGGGTGGAAAGAAAAACTGTTTTTT.

This clonotype has at least ten counts. The rearrangement links TRBV12-3 or TRBV12-4 to TRBJ2-2; D unresolved. The CDR3 sequence is 13 residues long. V dropped 4 bases and J dropped 0 bases, with 3 bases sitting between them. The CDR3 coding sequence is TGTGCCAGCAGTTACGCGAACACCGGGGAGCTGTTTTTT. Residues: CASSYANTGELFF.

Ten or more counts support this clonotype. This chain connects TRBV6-1 to TRBJ1-2; TRBD1 agrees at 7 bases. V shed 5 bases, J shed 0 bases, and the junction held 3 bases outside the gene matches. Germline V lookup: CDR1 MNHNS, CDR2 SASEGT. The CDR3 covers 14 residues. CDR3 sequence reads: CASSQDRPNYGYTF. The CDR3 region has the DNA TGTGCCAGCAGTCAGGACAGGCCTAACTATGGCTACACCTTC.

This clonotype was observed once. The junction differs from germline at one of its ends, possibly a read error. The chain has TRBV20-1 and TRBJ1-5; 12 bases fit TRBD1. Germline V gene sequence: CDR1 DFQATT, CDR2 SNEGSKA (reference sequence). This CDR3 is built from 17 residues. CDR3 coding DNA: TGCTGTGCTAGAAGGGGGACAGGGGGCGCTGGCAATCAGCCCCAGCATTTT. The encoded protein is CCARRGTGGAGNQPQHF.

The chain links TRBV2 to TRBJ2-1, with D possibly TRBD1 on 5 matching bases. The V gene's germline CDR1 is SNHLY and CDR2 FYNNEI. The CDR3 contains 12 residues. Trimming cost V 7 bases and J 5 bases, with 9 bases left between them. CDR3 DNA sequence: TGTGCCAGCAAGGGGCTCGACAATGAGCAGTTCTTC. Translating gives CASKGLDNEQFF.

In this sample, this clonotype turned up a few times. The chain couples TRBV15 to TRBJ2-5, with D unclear. V was trimmed by 0 bases and J by 8 bases, leaving 10 bases between them. In germline, CDR1 is LNHNV, CDR2 YYDKDF (reference sequence). The CDR3 has 13 amino acids. DNA of the CDR3: TGTGCCACCAGCAGAGATTTGATAAGCACCCAGTACTTC. As protein: CATSRDLISTQYF.

This clonotype was seen only a few times. J is TRBJ2-1 and V is TRBV11-2; the match to TRBD2 covers 8 bases. Germline-derived CDR1 and CDR2 are SGHAT and FQNNGV. This CDR3 has 18 amino acids. V lost 3 bases, J lost 3 bases, and 13 bases stayed unmatched. CDR3 DNA sequence: TGTGCCAGCAGCTTGGGGGGGGGACTAGTTAACAACTACAATGAGCAGTTCTTC. Translated: CASSLGGGLVNNYNEQFF.

V is TRBV10-3 and J is TRBJ1-2; possibly TRBD1 for D (6 bases). V dropped 7 bases and J dropped 3 bases, with 15 bases sitting between them. The CDR3 totals 14 residues. CDR1 is ENHRY and CDR2 is SYGVKD in the germline V gene. CDR3 sequence reads: CAINSQGNHYGYTF. CDR3 nucleotides: TGTGCCATCAATTCACAGGGAAACCACTATGGCTACACCTTC.

This clonotype has at least ten counts. The J gene is TRBJ2-1, the V gene TRBV20-1; TRBD2 matches 8 bases. Trimming at V came to 2 bases and at J to 5 bases, leaving 11 bases not matched to a gene. This CDR3 is 16 amino acids long. Per germline, CDR1 DFQATT and CDR2 SNEGSKA (reference sequence). CDR3 residues: CSARPGLAEKHNEQFF. The CDR3 DNA is TGCAGTGCTAGACCTGGACTAGCCGAAAAGCACAATGAGCAGTTCTTC.

This rearrangement joins TRBV5-6 to TRBJ2-5; the match to TRBD2 covers 10 bases. V lost 5 bases to trimming and J lost 4 bases; unmatched junction nucleotides: 20. CDR1 and CDR2 from the germline V gene are SGHDT and YYEEEE. The CDR3 covers 19 residues. The CDR3: CASSRSPGTSVGPGETQYF. CDR3 DNA sequence: TGTGCCAGCAGTCGCTCCCCCGGGACTAGCGTCGGACCGGGAGAGACCCAGTACTTC.

The chain uses TRBV27 and TRBJ2-1; TRBD1 matches at 9 bases. The V and J ends lost 4 bases and 13 bases, in that order; junction bases with no gene match: 11. The CDR3 length is 14 residues. Germline loops: CDR1 MNHEY, CDR2 SMNVEV (reference sequence). The CDR3 loop is CASSWGQGSSGQFF. The CDR3, as DNA: TGTGCCAGCAGTTGGGGACAGGGATCTTCTGGCCAGTTCTTC.

This clonotype was counted between two and nine times. The CDR3 DNA is TGTGCCAGCAGCAACGACAGGAACACTGAAGCTTTCTTT. It is translated as CASSNDRNTEAFF. The J gene is TRBJ1-1, the V gene TRBV7-3, with a weak D call TRBD1 (5 bases). This CDR3 has 13 amino acids. Deletions cut 5 bases from V and 1 base from J, with 8 bases between. Looked up from germline, CDR1 is SGHTA and CDR2 is FQGTGA.

This clonotype was seen a handful of times. CDR3 loop: CASSQGGLAGSTDTQYF. The CDR3 nucleotides are TGCGCCAGCAGCCAGGGTGGGCTAGCGGGGAGCACAGATACGCAGTATTTT. This chain uses TRBV4-1 with TRBJ2-3; TRBD2 matches at 9 bases. CDR1 is MGHRA and CDR2 is YSYEKL in the germline V gene. This CDR3 spans 17 amino acids. Trimming at V came to 3 bases and at J to 0 bases, leaving 7 bases not matched to a gene.

This clonotype has at least ten counts. V gene TRBV3-1 combines with J gene TRBJ1-6, with D possibly being TRBD1 (6 bases). This CDR3 comprises 19 residues. V was clipped by 2 bases and J by 9 bases, with 26 bases between them. CDR1 LGHDT and CDR2 YNNKEL come from the germline V gene (reference sequence). CDR3 DNA sequence: TGTGCCAGCAGCCAAACTTGGGGCCGGAACAGGGTACGTGGTTCACCCCTCCACTTT. It specifies CASSQTWGRNRVRGSPLHF.

The sample holds many counts of this clonotype. The rearrangement links TRBV20-1 to TRBJ2-2, with 9 bases matching TRBD1. In germline, CDR1 is DFQATT, CDR2 SNEGSKA (reference sequence). Trimming cost V 3 bases and J 0 bases; bases outside gene matches: 8. This CDR3 is 17 amino acids long. The CDR3 sequence: CSARIIGTGPNTGELFF. CDR3 DNA sequence: TGCAGTGCTAGGATTATTGGGACAGGGCCGAACACCGGGGAGCTGTTTTTT.

This chain links TRBV7-2 with TRBJ2-6; 10 bases fit TRBD2. The CDR3 runs to 19 residues. CDR1 is SGHTA, CDR2 FQGNSA, per germline. V trimming: 1 base; J trimming: 1 base; junction bases outside the gene matches: 7. CDR3 nucleotide sequence: TGTGCCAGCAGCTTAGGGCCTAGCGGGGGCTTTTCTGGGGCCAACGTCCTGACTTTC. It is translated as CASSLGPSGGFSGANVLTF.

This clonotype was found many times. The chain carries TRBV7-8 and TRBJ2-7; D is possibly TRBD2 (5 bases). Trimming cost V 6 bases and J 3 bases, with 12 bases left between them. Per the germline V gene, CDR1 is SGHVS and CDR2 is FQNEAQ. The CDR3 is made up of 13 amino acids. As DNA, the CDR3 is TGTGCCAGCAGTCCGGGGATCTTCTACGAGCAGTACTTC. Protein: CASSPGIFYEQYF.

This chain uses TRBV6-1 with TRBJ2-5; 7 bases agree with TRBD2. V dropped 4 bases and J dropped 2; count of bases not matched to a gene: 4. The germline gives CDR1 MNHNS, CDR2 SASEGT. This CDR3 is built from 14 residues. The CDR3 coding sequence is TGTGCCAGCAGTGTCCTAGCGGTTCAAGAGACCCAGTACTTC. Protein: CASSVLAVQETQYF.

The rearrangement uses TRBV12-3 or TRBV12-4 and TRBJ2-7; TRBD2 matches 12 bases. This CDR3 is built from 15 residues. V gave up 6 bases and J gave up 2 bases; unmatched junction bases: 5. Here the CDR3 DNA reads TGTGCCAGCAGGGGACTAGCGGGCGGCGCCTACGAGCAGTACTTC. The encoded protein is CASRGLAGGAYEQYF.

The chain recombines TRBV5-1 with TRBJ2-2, with unresolved D. Trimming left V 0 bases short and J 1 base short, with 16 bases between. The germline gives CDR1 SGHRS, CDR2 YFSETQ. This CDR3 is built from 18 residues. The CDR3 nucleotides are TGCGCCAGCAGCTTGGCCTTGCTCGGCAGGATGAACACCGGGGAGCTGTTTTTT. This encodes CASSLALLGRMNTGELFF. The full variable domain, its missing parts supplied by reference TRBV5-1 and TRBJ2-2, is KAGVTQTPRYLIKTRGQQVTLSCSPISGHRSVSWYQQTPGQGLQFLFEYFSETQRNKGNFPGRFSGRQFSNSRSEMNVSTLELGDSALYLCASSLALLGRMNTGELFFGEGSRLTVL.

This clonotype has more than one count but fewer than ten. The gene calls are TRBV5-1 and TRBJ2-2; TRBD1 agrees at 9 bases. The CDR3 is 17 residues long. With V trimmed by 6 bases and J by 5 bases, 14 bases remained unmatched. Germline V lookup: CDR1 SGHRS, CDR2 YFSETQ. CDR3 protein: CASTGRATGQGTGELFF. In DNA, the CDR3 is TGCGCCAGCACTGGTCGAGCTACAGGACAGGGGACCGGGGAGCTGTTTTTT.

The sample holds many counts of this clonotype. The chain employs TRBV29-1 and TRBJ2-1; tentatively, D is TRBD1 or TRBD2 (5 bases each). V lost 5 bases and J 4 bases, leaving 15 bases between the germline ends. The CDR3 has 14 amino acids. Germline V CDR1 and CDR2: SQVTM, ANQGSEA. Written as DNA, the CDR3 is TGCAGCGTTTACCGGGACGCCGCTTACAATGAGCAGTTCTTC. Its translation is CSVYRDAAYNEQFF.